This T cell receptor beta chain originates from a study of cytomegalovirus exposure and HLA in healthy donors. Study details: The 90 to 150 validation repertoires were produced on the same platform as the 550 to 700 repertoires of the first cohort. This was reported in a later analysis.

Points on this clone: Its antigen is as yet unknown. Compared with germline, one end of the junction differs, possibly owing to a read error.

Study results and limitations: A few CMV-associated chains were confirmed in vitro to be specific for CMV antigens.

Assay used: immunoSEQ multiplex PCR; TCRdb lists only in-frame clones, some missing. The sample shows approximately 160,000 clones, over 80% of them seen only once. The CDR3 extends over 14 amino acids. From germline, CDR1 is LGHNT and CDR2 FRNRAP. The sequenced sample consisted of PBMCs. The chain carries TRBV12-5 and TRBJ2-5; D possibly corresponds to TRBD1 (6 bases). This receptor was obtained from a man aged 25-45 years in good health and CMV-seropositive. The CDR3 DNA reads as TGTGCTAGTGGCTTGGACAGAAGGGGAGAGACCCAGTACTTC. Translating gives CASGLDRRGETQYF.